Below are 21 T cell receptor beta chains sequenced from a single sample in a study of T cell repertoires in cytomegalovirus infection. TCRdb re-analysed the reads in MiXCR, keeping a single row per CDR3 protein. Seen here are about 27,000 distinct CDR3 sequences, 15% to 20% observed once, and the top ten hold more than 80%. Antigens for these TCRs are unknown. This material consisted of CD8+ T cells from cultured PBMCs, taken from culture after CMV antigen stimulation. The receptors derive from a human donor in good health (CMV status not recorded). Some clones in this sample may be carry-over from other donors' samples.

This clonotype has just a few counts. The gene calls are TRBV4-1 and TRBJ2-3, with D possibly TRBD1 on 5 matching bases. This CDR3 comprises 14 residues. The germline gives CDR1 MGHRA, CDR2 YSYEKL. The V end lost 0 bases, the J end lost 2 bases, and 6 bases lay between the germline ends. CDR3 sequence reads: CASSQEGATDTQYF. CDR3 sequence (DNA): TGCGCCAGCAGCCAAGAAGGGGCCACAGATACGCAGTATTTT.

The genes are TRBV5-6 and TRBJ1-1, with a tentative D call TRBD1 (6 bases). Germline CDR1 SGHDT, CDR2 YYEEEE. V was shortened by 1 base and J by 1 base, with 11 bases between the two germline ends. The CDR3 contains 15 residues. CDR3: CASSLLGGRNTEAFF. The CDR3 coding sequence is TGTGCCAGCAGCTTGTTGGGGGGCAGGAACACTGAAGCTTTCTTT.

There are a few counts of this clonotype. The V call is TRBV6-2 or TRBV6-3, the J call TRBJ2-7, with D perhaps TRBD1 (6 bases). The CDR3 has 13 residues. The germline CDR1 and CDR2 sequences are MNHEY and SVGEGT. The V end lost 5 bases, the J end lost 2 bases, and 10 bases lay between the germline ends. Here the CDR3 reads CASSLTGAYEQYF. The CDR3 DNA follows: TGTGCCAGCAGTCTGACAGGAGCCTACGAGCAGTACTTC.

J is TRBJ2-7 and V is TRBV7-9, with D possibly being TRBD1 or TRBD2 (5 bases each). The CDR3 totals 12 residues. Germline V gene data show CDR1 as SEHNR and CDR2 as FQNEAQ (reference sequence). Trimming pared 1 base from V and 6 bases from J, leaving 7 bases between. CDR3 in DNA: TGTGCCAGCAGCTTAGGTGGGGGCGAGCAGTACTTC. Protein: CASSLGGGEQYF.

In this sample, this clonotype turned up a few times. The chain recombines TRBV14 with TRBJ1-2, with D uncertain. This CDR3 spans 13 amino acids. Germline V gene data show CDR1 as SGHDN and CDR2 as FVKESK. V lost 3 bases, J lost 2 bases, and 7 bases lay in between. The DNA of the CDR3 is TGTGCCAGCAGCCAGGCCCGGAACTATGGCTACACCTTC. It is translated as CASSQARNYGYTF.

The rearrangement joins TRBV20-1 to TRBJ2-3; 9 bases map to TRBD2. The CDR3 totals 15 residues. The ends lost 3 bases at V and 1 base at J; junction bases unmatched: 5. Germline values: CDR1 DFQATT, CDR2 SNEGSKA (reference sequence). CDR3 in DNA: TGCAGTGCTAGGAAGCCTAGCGGGGGCACAGATACGCAGTATTTT. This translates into CSARKPSGGTDTQYF.

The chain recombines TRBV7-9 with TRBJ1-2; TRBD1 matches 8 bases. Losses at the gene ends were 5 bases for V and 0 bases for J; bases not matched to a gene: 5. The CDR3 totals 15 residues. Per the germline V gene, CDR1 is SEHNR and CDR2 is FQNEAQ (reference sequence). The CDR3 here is CASSPRTGSNYGYTF. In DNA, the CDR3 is TGTGCCAGCAGCCCGAGGACAGGGTCTAACTATGGCTACACCTTC.

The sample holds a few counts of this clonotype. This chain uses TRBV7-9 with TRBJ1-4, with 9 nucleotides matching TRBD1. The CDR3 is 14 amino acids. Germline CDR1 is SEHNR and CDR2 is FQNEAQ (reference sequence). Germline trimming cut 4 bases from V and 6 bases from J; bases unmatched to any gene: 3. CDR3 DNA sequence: TGTGCCAGCAGCTCGGACAGGGGCTATGAAAAACTGTTTTTT. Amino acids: CASSSDRGYEKLFF.

The CDR3 reads CASSQSSGEGEQYF. CDR3 bases: TGTGCCAGCAGCCAATCTAGCGGGGAGGGCGAGCAGTACTTC. The J gene is TRBJ2-7, the V gene TRBV14; 9 bases agree with TRBD2. Unmatched junction bases numbered 5, after V lost 2 bases and J lost 6 bases. The CDR3 is 14 residues long. The germline CDR1 and CDR2 sequences are SGHDN and FVKESK. Using reference TRBV14 and TRBJ2-7 for the parts outside the CDR3, the full variable domain is EAGVTQFPSHSVIEKGQTVTLRCDPISGHDNLYWYRRVMGKEIKFLLHFVKESKQDESGMPNNRFLAERTGGTYSTLKVQPAELEDSGVYFCASSQSSGEGEQYFGPGTRLTVT.

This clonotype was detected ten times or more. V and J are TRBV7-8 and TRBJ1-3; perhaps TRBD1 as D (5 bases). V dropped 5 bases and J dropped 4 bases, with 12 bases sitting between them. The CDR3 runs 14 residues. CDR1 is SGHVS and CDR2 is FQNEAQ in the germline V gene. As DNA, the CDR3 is TGTGCCAGCAGCGACAGACACGGGGGAAACACCATATATTTT. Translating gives CASSDRHGGNTIYF.

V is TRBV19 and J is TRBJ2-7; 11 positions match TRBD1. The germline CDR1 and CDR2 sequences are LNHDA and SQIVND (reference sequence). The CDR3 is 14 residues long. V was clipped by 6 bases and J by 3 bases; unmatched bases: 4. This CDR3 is CASSPGTGGYEQYF. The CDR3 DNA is TGTGCCAGTAGCCCAGGGACAGGGGGCTACGAGCAGTACTTC. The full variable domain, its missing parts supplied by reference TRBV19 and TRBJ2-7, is DGGITQSPKYLFRKEGQNVTLSCEQNLNHDAMYWYRQDPGQGLRLIYYSQIVNDFQKGDIAEGYSVSREKKESFPLTVTSAQKNPTAFYLCASSPGTGGYEQYFGPGTRLTVT.

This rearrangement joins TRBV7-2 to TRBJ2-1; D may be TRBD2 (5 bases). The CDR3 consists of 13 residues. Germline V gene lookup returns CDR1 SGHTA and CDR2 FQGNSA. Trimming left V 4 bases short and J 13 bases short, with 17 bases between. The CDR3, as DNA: TGTGCCAGCAGCTACCGTCGCGAGGGCCCCCAGTTCTTC. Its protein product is CASSYRREGPQFF.

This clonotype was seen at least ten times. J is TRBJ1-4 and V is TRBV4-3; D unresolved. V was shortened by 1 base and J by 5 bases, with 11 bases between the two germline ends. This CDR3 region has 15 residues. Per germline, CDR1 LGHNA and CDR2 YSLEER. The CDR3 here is CASSQGGLLNEKLFF. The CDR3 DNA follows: TGCGCCAGCAGCCAAGGTGGGCTGCTCAATGAAAAACTGTTTTTT.

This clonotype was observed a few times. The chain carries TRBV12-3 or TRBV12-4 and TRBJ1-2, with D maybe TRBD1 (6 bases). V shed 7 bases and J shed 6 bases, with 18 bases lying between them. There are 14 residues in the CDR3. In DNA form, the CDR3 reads TGTGCCAGCACTTCTAGCGAGACAGGACATGGCTACACCTTC. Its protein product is CASTSSETGHGYTF.

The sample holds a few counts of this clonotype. CDR3 sequence: CASRTDGFSGNTIYF. CDR3 coding DNA: TGTGCCAGCAGAACCGACGGATTCTCTGGAAACACCATATATTTT. The rearrangement uses TRBV6-5 and TRBJ1-3; no reliable D call. The V end was cut by 6 bases, the J end by 0 bases, with 12 bases between. CDR1 is MNHEY, CDR2 SVGAGI, per germline. The CDR3 covers 15 residues.

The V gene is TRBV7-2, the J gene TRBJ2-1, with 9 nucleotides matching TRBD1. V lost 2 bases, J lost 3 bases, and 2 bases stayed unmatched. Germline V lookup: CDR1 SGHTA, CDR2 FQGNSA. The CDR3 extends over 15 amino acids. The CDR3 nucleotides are TGTGCCAGCAGCTTAAACAGGGGGCTCTACAATGAGCAGTTCTTC. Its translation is CASSLNRGLYNEQFF.

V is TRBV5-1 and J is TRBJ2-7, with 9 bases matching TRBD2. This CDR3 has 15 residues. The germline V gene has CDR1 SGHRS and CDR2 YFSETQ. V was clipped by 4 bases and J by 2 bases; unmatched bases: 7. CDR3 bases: TGCGCCAGCAGCCCCGGCAGCGGGGGGACCTACGAGCAGTACTTC. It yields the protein CASSPGSGGTYEQYF.

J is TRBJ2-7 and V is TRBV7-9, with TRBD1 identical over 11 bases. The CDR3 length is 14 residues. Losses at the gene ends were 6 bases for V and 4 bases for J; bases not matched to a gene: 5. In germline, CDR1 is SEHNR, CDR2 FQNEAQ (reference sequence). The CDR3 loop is CASSSDRGLYEQYF. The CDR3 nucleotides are TGTGCCAGCAGTTCGGACAGGGGGCTATACGAGCAGTACTTC.

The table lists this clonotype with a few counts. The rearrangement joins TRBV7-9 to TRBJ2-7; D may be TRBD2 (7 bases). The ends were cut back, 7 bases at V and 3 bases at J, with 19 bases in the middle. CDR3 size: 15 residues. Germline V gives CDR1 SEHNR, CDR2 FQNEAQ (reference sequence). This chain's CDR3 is CASTDWGGRFYEQYF. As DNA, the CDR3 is TGTGCCAGCACCGATTGGGGGGGGCGGTTCTACGAGCAGTACTTC.

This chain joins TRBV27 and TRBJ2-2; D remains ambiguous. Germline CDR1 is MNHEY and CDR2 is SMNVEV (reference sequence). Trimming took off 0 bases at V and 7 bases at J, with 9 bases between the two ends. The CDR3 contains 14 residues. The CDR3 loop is CASSLSGYSGELFF. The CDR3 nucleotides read TGTGCCAGCAGTTTATCGGGGTATAGCGGGGAGCTGTTTTTT.

The CDR3 loop is CASSSAIRGYTF. The CDR3 DNA is TGTGCCAGCAGCTCGGCCATCCGGGGCTACACCTTC. The gene calls are TRBV7-6 and TRBJ1-2; D remains unclear. This CDR3 is built from 12 residues. Germline V gives CDR1 SGHVS, CDR2 FNYEAQ. V was clipped by 4 bases and J by 8 bases, with 11 bases between them.